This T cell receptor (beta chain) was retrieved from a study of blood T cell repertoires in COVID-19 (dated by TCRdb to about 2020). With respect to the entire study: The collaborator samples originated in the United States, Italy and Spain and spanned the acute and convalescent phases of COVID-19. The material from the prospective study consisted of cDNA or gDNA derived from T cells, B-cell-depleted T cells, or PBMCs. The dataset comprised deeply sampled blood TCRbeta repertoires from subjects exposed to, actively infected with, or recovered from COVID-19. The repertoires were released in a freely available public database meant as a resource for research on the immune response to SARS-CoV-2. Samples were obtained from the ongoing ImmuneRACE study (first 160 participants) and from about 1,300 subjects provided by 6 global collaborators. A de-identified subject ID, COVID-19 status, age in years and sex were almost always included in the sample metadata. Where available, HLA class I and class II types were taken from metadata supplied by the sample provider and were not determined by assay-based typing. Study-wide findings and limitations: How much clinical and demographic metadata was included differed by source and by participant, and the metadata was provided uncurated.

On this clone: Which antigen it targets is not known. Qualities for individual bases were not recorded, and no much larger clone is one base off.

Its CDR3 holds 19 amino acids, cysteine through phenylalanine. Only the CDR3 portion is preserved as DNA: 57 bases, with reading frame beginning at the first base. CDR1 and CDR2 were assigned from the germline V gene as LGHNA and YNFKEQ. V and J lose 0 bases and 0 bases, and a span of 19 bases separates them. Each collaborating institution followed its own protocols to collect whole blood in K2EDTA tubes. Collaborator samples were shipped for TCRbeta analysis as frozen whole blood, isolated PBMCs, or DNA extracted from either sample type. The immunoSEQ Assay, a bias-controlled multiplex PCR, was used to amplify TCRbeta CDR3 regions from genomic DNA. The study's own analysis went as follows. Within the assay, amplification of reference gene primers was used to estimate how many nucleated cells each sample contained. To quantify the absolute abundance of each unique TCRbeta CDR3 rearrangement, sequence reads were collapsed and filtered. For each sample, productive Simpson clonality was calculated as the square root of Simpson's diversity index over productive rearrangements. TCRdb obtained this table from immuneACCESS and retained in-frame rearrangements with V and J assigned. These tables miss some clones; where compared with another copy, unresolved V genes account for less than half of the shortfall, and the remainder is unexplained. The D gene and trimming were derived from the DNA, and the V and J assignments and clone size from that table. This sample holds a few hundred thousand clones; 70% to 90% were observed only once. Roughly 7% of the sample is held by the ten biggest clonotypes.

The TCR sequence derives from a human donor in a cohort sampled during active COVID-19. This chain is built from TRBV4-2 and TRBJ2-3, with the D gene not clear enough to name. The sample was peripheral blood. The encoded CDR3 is CASSQDIEPGPTSTDTQYF. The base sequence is TGTGCCAGCAGCCAAGATATCGAACCAGGCCCTACTAGCACAGATACGCAGTATTTT.